The TCR beta chain under discussion was sequenced for a study of blood T cell repertoires in COVID-19. Those enrolled in Seattle joined during active infection and were followed longitudinally afterward. Per the authors' pipeline: Amplified reference gene primers provided the basis for estimating nucleated cell counts. Sequencing was performed with immunoSEQ multiplex PCR; in TCRdb, only in-frame clones are kept and a portion is missing. D and trimming were read from the DNA, whereas the V and J calls and clone size are those reported in that table. The sample carries 97,000 or so clones, roughly 90% recorded once. V shed 6 bases and J 9 bases; nucleotides not matched to a gene: 8. The germline V gene has CDR1 MDHEN and CDR2 SYDVKM. The CDR3 has 14 amino acids.

The TCR originated in a woman aged 45-60 years with COVID-19, enrolled during active disease. V is TRBV28 and J is TRBJ1-6; 7 nucleotides line up with TRBD1. Material: peripheral blood. DNA of the CDR3: TGTGCCAGCAGCAGGGGACAGTCAGGTTCACCCCTCCACTTT. Amino acids: CASSRGQSGSPLHF.